This record looks at one T cell receptor (beta chain) sequence and its context. The V gene's germline CDR1 is SQVTM and CDR2 ANQGSEA. V was shortened by 4 bases and J by 4 bases, with 10 bases between the two germline ends. The CDR3 loop spans 13 amino acids. Each CDR3 protein gets one entry after TCRdb re-called the 5' RACE reads with MiXCR. The table has 350,000 to 400,000 distinct CDR3 sequences, over 25% seen once. The donors were healthy female monozygous twins, three pairs in total. The data stem from a study of identical twins' blood T cells. This TCR was recovered from a woman aged 18 to 49 in good health. The chain combines TRBV29-1 with TRBJ1-4, with D possibly TRBD1 on 5 matching bases. The material sequenced was PBMCs. The CDR3 coding sequence is TGCAGCGTTGGTAGACAGCTTAATGAAAAACTGTTTTTT. It specifies CSVGRQLNEKLFF.